The table lists the clone carrying this T cell receptor (beta chain) with a few counts. Semi-nested PCR with Nested Universal Primer A followed constant-region reverse priming of full-length variable regions. TCRdb re-called the 5' RACE reads with MiXCR, one entry per CDR3 protein. The sample has approximately 53,000 distinct CDR3 sequences, around 28% seen once. The V gene's germline CDR1 is LGHNA and CDR2 YSLEER. The length of the CDR3 is 16 residues. V gave up 4 bases and J gave up 7 bases, with 17 bases separating them. This chain uses TRBV4-3 with TRBJ1-6; no firm D call. The receptor was isolated from a female donor with breast cancer. The sample consisted of tumor-infiltrating memory CD4+ T cells sorted from the breast tumor. The subset is: memory CD4+ T cells, CD4+CD45RO+CD25-. The CDR3 loop reads CASSRGGPRVNSPLHF. The DNA for the CDR3 is TGCGCCAGCAGCCGAGGCGGCCCTAGGGTAAATTCACCCCTCCACTTT.